This T cell receptor (beta chain) is from a study of cytomegalovirus exposure and HLA in healthy donors. The sample holds a few counts of this clone. Both 60 Vbeta primers and 13 Jbeta primers went into the PCR. Assay: immunoSEQ multiplex PCR; the TCRdb copy retains only in-frame clones and omits some. The table records about 64,000 clones, more than 60% of them present only once. The sequenced sample consisted of PBMCs. The origin of this receptor is a male donor in good health and CMV-seropositive.

In nucleotides, the CDR3 is TGTGCCAGCAGCACACTGACTAGCGGGGGCCCAGATACGCAGTATTTT. Protein sequence: CASSTLTSGGPDTQYF. The chain combines TRBV7-2 with TRBJ2-3; 12 bases agree with TRBD2. V lost 5 bases and J lost 4; bases outside the gene matches: 7. In germline, CDR1 is SGHTA, CDR2 FQGNSA. The CDR3 contains 16 residues.